The present entry profiles one T cell receptor beta chain with its context. This sample was included in a study of patients and donors after allogeneic stem cell transplantation. TCRdb redid the calling of the RT-PCR reads with MiXCR, one entry per CDR3 protein. In the table there are around 170,000 distinct CDR3 sequences, approximately 24% of which are singletons. CDR3 length: 13 amino acids. The germline V gene has CDR1 KGHSH and CDR2 LQKENI. Between the trimmed V and J ends, which lost 4 bases and 6 bases, there was a span of 10 bases. Sequences were obtained from blood, either unsorted or a sorted T cell fraction (not recorded which). The V and J genes are TRBV18 and TRBJ2-1; maybe TRBD1 (6 bases). This TCR came from a human donor who was either an allogeneic HSCT recipient or a stem cell or donor lymphocyte infusion donor (not recorded which). It is not recorded whose cells these are; they may come from a transplant donor. The CDR3 here is CASSLRTANEQFF. DNA for the CDR3: TGTGCCAGCTCACTAAGGACAGCCAATGAGCAGTTCTTC.